This note documents a single T cell receptor (beta chain) sequence. TCRdb keeps only in-frame clones here, not all; method: immunoSEQ multiplex PCR. The table lists about 170,000 clones, about 85% of them singletons, with approximately 7% in the top ten. The data were taken from a study of blood T cell repertoires in COVID-19. Study at large: Spain, Italy and the United States supplied samples that represented acute and convalescent COVID-19.

Enrolled during active infection, Seattle patients were then followed longitudinally. V dropped 7 bases and J dropped 7 bases, with 7 bases sitting between them. CDR3 length: 11 amino acids. From germline, CDR1 is SGHAT and CDR2 FQNNGV. The chain links TRBV11-2 to TRBJ2-2; D remains ambiguous. The TCR sequence derives from a man older than 75 with COVID-19, enrolled during active disease. Source material: peripheral blood. In nucleotides, the CDR3 is TGTGCCAGCACCTCCTACGGGGAGCTGTTTTTT. It specifies CASTSYGELFF.